Listed below are T cell receptor beta chains from one sample, sequenced in a study of PD-L1 blockade in urothelial cancer. TCRdb's copy holds only in-frame clones and misses some; the assay was immunoSEQ multiplex PCR. The table includes about 43,000 clones, approximately 80% detected once. Sequences were derived from PBMCs, sampled around atezolizumab (anti-PD-L1) treatment. Every receptor here comes from a man aged 55 to 70 with urothelial cancer. Each CDR3 is given without its conserved first and last residue. A D gene is named only where the DNA matches it firmly.

j_call: TRBJ2-7
d_call: TRBD1
v_call: TRBV28
cdr3_aa: ASSPGTGRYEQY

j_call: TRBJ1-1
d_call: TRBD1
v_call: TRBV10-3
cdr3_aa: ATIDRAGVNTEAF

j_call: TRBJ1-2
d_call: TRBD1
v_call: TRBV10-2
cdr3_aa: ASSFDREKGYT

j_call: TRBJ2-2
d_call: TRBD1
v_call: TRBV19
cdr3_aa: ASSTARDRGIKAGELF

j_call: TRBJ1-1
d_call: TRBD1
v_call: TRBV5-6
cdr3_aa: ASSLVRGLKNTEAF

j_call: TRBJ1-4
d_call: NA
v_call: TRBV27
cdr3_aa: ASRNRGGTSNEKLF

j_call: TRBJ2-1
d_call: TRBD2
v_call: TRBV5-4
cdr3_aa: ASQTSGGVYNEQF

j_call: TRBJ1-4
d_call: NA
v_call: TRBV28
cdr3_aa: ASSIPRGREKLF

j_call: TRBJ1-1
d_call: NA
v_call: TRBV5-4
cdr3_aa: ASSSRGSDTEAF

j_call: TRBJ1-2
d_call: NA
v_call: TRBV28
cdr3_aa: ASSSFPPNYGYT

j_call: TRBJ2-3
d_call: NA
v_call: TRBV20-1
cdr3_aa: SANLGGD

j_call: TRBJ2-7
d_call: NA
v_call: TRBV6-6
cdr3_aa: ASTAGGTYEQY

j_call: TRBJ1-2
d_call: TRBD1
v_call: TRBV28
cdr3_aa: ASSSTGAYGYT